Sequencing of this T cell receptor beta chain was carried out in a study of cytomegalovirus exposure and HLA in healthy donors (dated by TCRdb to the late 2010s). Regarding the research as a whole: An earlier analysis of several hundred of the donors reported 250 to 300 Gb of sequence data and around 120 million unique TCR beta sequences from 150 million to 200 million T cells. An early release that covered some 630 HLA-typed donors contained approximately 300 gigabases of sequencing data and 75 million to 100 million unique TCR sequences. The study aimed to test whether cataloging public T cell receptors could reveal signatures of past pathogen exposure. A later genetic analysis took genome-wide SNP genotypes for about three fifths of the roughly 670 donors and used that subset as a discovery cohort. To study patterns of TCR occurrence, a later analysis re-analyzed previously published TCR beta repertoires from more than 550 donors and added high-resolution HLA genotyping. In the later analysis, no new phenotypic data were used to find candidate immune exposures; instead, reliance was placed on TCR beta sequences and their occurrence across donors. The number of donors typed differed by locus, with about 629-630 for A, B, C, DRB1 and DQB1, more than 500 for DQA1, nearly 610 for DPA1, and 400 to 490 for DPB1. In an earlier analysis of 587 of the donors, high-throughput TCR beta sequencing was used to judge whether each TCR beta V gene segment behaved as functional or pseudogenic. Among 398 genotyped donors of the cohort, an average of around 240,000 unique TCR beta nucleotide sequences were sequenced per donor, around 18% of them non-productive. Of the roughly 430 genotyped donors, over 65% fell in the genetic ancestry cluster associated with self-reported Caucasian donors. Every repertoire in the discovery cohort had been generated on one and the same sequencing platform. Because of strong linkage in the cohort, roughly five DR-DQ haplotypes were treated as single units for association and clustering. The study profiled the T cell repertoires of 500 to 800 subjects by immunosequencing and related them to cytomegalovirus serostatus. HLA typing included class I and class II loci at four-digit resolution. To predict cytomegalovirus infection status, the study combined high-throughput TCR immunosequencing, statistical association of individual TCRs with disease status, and machine learning. Donor age, sex, ethnicity and CMV serostatus were compiled alongside the repertoire data. Besides the first cohort of about 730 subjects, a separate validation cohort made up of roughly 130 different subjects was used. Beyond this particular receptor, the publication reports: Most TCR sequences were observed very rarely across donors, whereas some public TCRs were present in many individuals. Some IMGT-functional V segments, including TRBV6-2 and TRBV6-3, could not be told apart with the 87-base-pair reads, so those segments were excluded. Specific HLA alleles were associated with 16,951 TCR beta sequences at a false discovery rate of 0.05 in a later analysis. A later analysis found that most CMV-associated TCR beta chains appeared HLA-restricted, with HLA associations seemingly driven largely by CMV exposure. Because some donors lacked HLA typing at each locus, the association tests relied only on the typed subset. Immune exposure information for the cohort was limited to CMV serostatus. Correlated functional status among segregating V segments might reflect linkage disequilibrium, but an unknown experimental factor could not be ruled out. The authors suggested that the approach could potentially be extended to other disease states and immunological phenotypes. In this cohort, only TCR beta chains were sequenced, and detectable features were limited by the absence of alpha or paired-chain data. In a later analysis, HLA-associated TCR beta chains were found to be more clonally expanded and to have lower generation probabilities than equally common non-associated chains. In vitro tests confirmed that three of the cytomegalovirus-associated TCR beta chains recognize cytomegalovirus antigens. The presence/absence analyses assumed that sequencing depth was roughly uniform across donors, and that assumption may not be true. Because counts were too low, 15 to 20 rarely observed V segments, including chromosome 9 orphons, were excluded from the earlier analysis of 587 of the donors. An association between a missense DCLRE1C variant and V-gene and J-gene trimming of TCR beta chains was found in a later genetic analysis and replicated in an independent cohort. A total of 164 TCR beta chains were listed by the study as associated with cytomegalovirus. Cytomegalovirus status was reported to be diagnosed by the classifier with high specificity and sensitivity in both the original and validation cohorts. Compared with the roughly 600-donor mean, donors in an Asian-associated ancestry cluster had fewer N-insertions in productive TCRs, according to a later genetic analysis. A group of highly shared sequence variants was considered likely to be a technical artifact of the sequencing pipeline. In a later analysis, the rate of TCR association differed among HLA loci, with DRB1 alleles having the most associated TCRs and HLA-C alleles having the fewest. A later analysis reported that several top co-occurrence clusters appeared linked to parvovirus B19, influenza, CMV and Epstein-Barr virus. Strong co-occurrence of HLA alleles, especially DR and DQ, made assigning TCR associations to individual alleles difficult. Broadly in line with IMGT annotations, most TCR beta V segments showed up in productive rearrangements about 87% or about 30% of the time in an earlier analysis of under 700 of the donors. A further reported finding was that TCR beta sequences accurately predicted the HLA-A and HLA-B alleles for most subjects in the first cohort.

Comments on this clone: Its antigen remains unidentified. The conserved phenylalanine or tryptophan is not found at the CDR3 terminus, so this likely reflects a read error.

Libraries were built with the immunoSEQ multiplex PCR assay. For the multiplex PCR, a mixture combining 60 forward primers for TCR Vbeta segments and 13 reverse primers for TCR Jbeta segments was used. The CDR3 region of rearranged TCR beta genes was amplified from genomic DNA with a multiplex PCR assay. On the Illumina HiSeq System, the amplified TCR beta libraries were sequenced as 87-base-pair reads. On the study's bioinformatics: A later analysis tallied roughly 80 million unique TCR beta chains across the 600 to 700 repertoires, and some 10 million of those chains were shared by two or more donors. To remove PCR and sequencing errors, raw reads were error-corrected and collapsed into unique sequences using a nearest-neighbor algorithm that merged closely related sequences. CDR3 sequences were aligned to IMGT reference sequences to assign V, D and J gene segments. Each retained sequence needed at least a six-nucleotide match to both a V gene segment and a J gene segment. A rearrangement was called productive if the CDR3 had no stop codons and remained in frame with V and J, and every other rearrangement was called non-productive. CDR3 was defined according to IMGT convention as the region running from the second conserved V-encoded cysteine to the conserved J-encoded phenylalanine. In an earlier analysis of approximately 590 of the donors, sequences lacking an unambiguous match to a single V gene segment were excluded. An earlier analysis of several hundred of the donors classified V segments as functional when productive rearrangements were above 56.7% and as segregating when the standard deviation between donors was above 5%. A statistical classification framework was built to diagnose cytomegalovirus status from the catalog of TCR beta chain sequences. In a later analysis, TCR nucleotide sequences were compared against IMGT/GENE-DB human TR gene sequences so that V and J genes could be assigned. Using the TCRdist pipeline, a later analysis assigned CDR3 sequences along with most-parsimonious VDJ recombination scenarios. A later analysis defined each TCR beta chain by its CDR3 amino acid sequence plus V-gene family, and excluded reads lacking a unique V-gene family. A later analysis removed 550 to 700 highly shared, low-generation-probability nucleotide sequences to deal with suspected cross-contamination and a sequencing artifact. A later analysis calculated a clonal expansion index for each public chain from normalized within-repertoire ranks of inferred template counts. In a later analysis, generation probabilities were computed with a VDJ recombination model fitted to out-of-frame rearrangements, and the resulting probabilities were checked against IGoR. A later analysis scored TCR-TCR, TCR-HLA and TCR-CMV co-occurrence with hypergeometric tests, applying a repertoire-size bias correction to TCR pairs. A later analysis estimated false discovery rates by permuting HLA or CMV assignments 20 times. A later analysis grouped co-occurring TCRs with DBSCAN, adding TCRdist sequence similarity when clustering within HLA-allele-positive subsets. Repertoires with fewer than 30,000 or more than 120,000 public chains, plus five repertoires with anomalous nucleotide sharing, were excluded from co-occurrence clustering. In TCRdb, the immuneACCESS table is reduced to in-frame sequences with V and J assigned. These tables do not hold every clone; where another copy was compared, an unresolved V gene accounts for under half, and the others remain unexplained. Clone size and the V and J calls come from that table; the DNA yielded D and trimming. This sample gives some 150,000 clones in total; approximately 84% of them show up just once. The ten largest clones add up to 4.5% of the sample.

The cohort consisted of 666 healthy bone marrow donors. Cohort members were all nominally healthy when sampled, although unrecorded immune exposures were likely present. The donor tested CMV seropositive, placing the donor among the 289 seropositive members of the cohort. A peripheral blood sample was provided by each donor, and peripheral blood mononuclear cells were used for TCR beta sequencing. The Qiagen DNeasy Blood Extraction Kit was used to extract genomic DNA from the blood cell samples. V drops 5 bases and J drops 8 bases, leaving 18 bases in between. Based on the germline V gene (reference sequence), the CDR1 and CDR2 sequences are MNHEY and SMNVEV. Ends included, the CDR3 has 14 residues. The kept DNA is CDR3 alone, 42 bases in frame from the first base.

This chain joins TRBV27 to TRBJ1-2; possibly the D gene is TRBD1, per 6 matching bases. This TCR came from a woman aged 45-60 years in good health and CMV-seropositive. Sample: PBMCs. The DNA sequence follows: TGTGCCAGCAGTCAAGATGAGGGGGTTCGCGGCTACACCCTC. Translation gives CASSQDEGVRGYTL.